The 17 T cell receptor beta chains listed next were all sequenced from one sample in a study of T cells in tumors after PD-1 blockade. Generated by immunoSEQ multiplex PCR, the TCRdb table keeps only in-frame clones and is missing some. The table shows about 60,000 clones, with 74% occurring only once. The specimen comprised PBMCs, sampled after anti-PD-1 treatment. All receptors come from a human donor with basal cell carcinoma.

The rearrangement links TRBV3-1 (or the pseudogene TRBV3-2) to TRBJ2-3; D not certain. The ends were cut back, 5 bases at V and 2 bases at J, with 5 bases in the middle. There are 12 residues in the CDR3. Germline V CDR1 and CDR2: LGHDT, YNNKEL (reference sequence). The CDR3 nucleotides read TGTGCCAGCAGCTACAACACAGATACGCAGTATTTT. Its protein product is CASSYNTDTQYF.

CDR3 bases: TGTGCCATCACCCCAGGACTAGCGGGGGGGCCAGATACGCAGTATTTT. This translates into CAITPGLAGGPDTQYF. The gene calls are TRBV10-3 and TRBJ2-3, with 15 positions matching TRBD2. Germline CDR1 is ENHRY and CDR2 is SYGVKD. This CDR3 region has 16 residues. V gave up 7 bases and J gave up 4 bases; unmatched junction bases: 6.

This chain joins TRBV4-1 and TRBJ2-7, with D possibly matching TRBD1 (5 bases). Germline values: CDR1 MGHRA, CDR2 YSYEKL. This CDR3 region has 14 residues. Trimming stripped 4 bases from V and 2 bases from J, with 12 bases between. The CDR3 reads CASSPRTGPYEQYF. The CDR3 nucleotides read TGCGCCAGCAGCCCGCGCACAGGCCCCTACGAGCAGTACTTC.

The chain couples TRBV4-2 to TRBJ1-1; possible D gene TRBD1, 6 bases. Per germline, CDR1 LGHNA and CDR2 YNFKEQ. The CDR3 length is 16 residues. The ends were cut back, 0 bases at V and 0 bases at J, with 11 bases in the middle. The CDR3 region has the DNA TGTGCCAGCAGCCAAGAACAGGGACATATGAACACTGAAGCTTTCTTT. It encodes CASSQEQGHMNTEAFF.

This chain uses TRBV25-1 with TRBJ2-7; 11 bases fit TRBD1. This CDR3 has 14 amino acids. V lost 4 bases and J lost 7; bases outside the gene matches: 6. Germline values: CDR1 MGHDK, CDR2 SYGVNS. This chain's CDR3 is CASSGTGTGGEQYF. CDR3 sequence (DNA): TGTGCCAGCAGTGGAACCGGGACAGGGGGGGAGCAGTACTTC.

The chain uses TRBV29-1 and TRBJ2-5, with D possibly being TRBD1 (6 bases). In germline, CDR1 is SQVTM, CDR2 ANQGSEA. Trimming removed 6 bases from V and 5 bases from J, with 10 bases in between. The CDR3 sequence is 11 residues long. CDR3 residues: CSVDRTETQYF. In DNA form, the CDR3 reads TGCAGCGTCGACAGGACGGAGACCCAGTACTTC.

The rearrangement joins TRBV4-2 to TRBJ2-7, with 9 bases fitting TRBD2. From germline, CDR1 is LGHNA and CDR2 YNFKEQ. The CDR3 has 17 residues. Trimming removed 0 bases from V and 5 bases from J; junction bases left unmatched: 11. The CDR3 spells CASSQEEGGGAFDEQYF. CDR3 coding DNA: TGTGCCAGCAGCCAAGAGGAGGGCGGGGGGGCTTTCGACGAGCAGTACTTC.

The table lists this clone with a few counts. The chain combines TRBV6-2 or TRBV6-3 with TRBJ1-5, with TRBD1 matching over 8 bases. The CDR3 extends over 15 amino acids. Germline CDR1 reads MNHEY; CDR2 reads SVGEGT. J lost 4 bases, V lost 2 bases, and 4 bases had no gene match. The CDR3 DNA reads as TGTGCCAGCAGTTACCGACAGGGGACTAATCAGCCCCAGCATTTT. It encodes CASSYRQGTNQPQHF.

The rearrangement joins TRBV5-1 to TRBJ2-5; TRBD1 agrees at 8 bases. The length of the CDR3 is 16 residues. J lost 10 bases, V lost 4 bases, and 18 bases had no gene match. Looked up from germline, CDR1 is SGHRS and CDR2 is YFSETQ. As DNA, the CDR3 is TGCGCCAGCAGCAACAGCCTATCCGGGACAGGTTCGGACCAGTACTTC. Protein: CASSNSLSGTGSDQYF.

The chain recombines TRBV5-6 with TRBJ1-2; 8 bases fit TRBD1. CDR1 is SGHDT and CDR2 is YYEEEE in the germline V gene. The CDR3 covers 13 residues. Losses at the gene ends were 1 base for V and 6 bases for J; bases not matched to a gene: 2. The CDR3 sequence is CASSLRQGNGYTF. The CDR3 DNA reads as TGTGCCAGCAGCTTGAGACAGGGGAATGGCTACACCTTC.

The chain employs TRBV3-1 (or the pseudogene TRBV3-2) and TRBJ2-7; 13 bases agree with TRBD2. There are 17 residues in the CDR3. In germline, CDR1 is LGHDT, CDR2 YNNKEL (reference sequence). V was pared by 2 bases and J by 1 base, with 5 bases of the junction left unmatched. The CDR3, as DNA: TGTGCCAGCAGCCAACCAAAGGGACTAGCGGGGTCCTACGAGCAGTACTTC. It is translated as CASSQPKGLAGSYEQYF.

In DNA, the CDR3 is TGCACCAGCAGCCAAGAGACTAGCGGTCGATCAGATACGCAGTATTTT. Protein sequence: CTSSQETSGRSDTQYF. V usage is TRBV1 and J usage is TRBJ2-3; the table's D call of TRBD2 was not tested on the DNA. TRBV1 is a pseudogene locus. The length of the CDR3 is 16 residues.

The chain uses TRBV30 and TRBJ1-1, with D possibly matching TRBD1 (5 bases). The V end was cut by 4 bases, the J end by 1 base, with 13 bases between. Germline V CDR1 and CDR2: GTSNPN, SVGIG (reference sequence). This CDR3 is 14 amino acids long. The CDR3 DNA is TGTGCCTGGAAGAGGTTGGGGGGGAACACTGAAGCTTTCTTT. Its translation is CAWKRLGGNTEAFF.

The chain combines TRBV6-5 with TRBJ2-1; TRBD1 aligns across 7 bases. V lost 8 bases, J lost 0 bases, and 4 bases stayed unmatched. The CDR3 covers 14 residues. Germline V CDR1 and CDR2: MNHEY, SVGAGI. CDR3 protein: CASGRDSSYNEQFF. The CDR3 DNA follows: TGTGCCAGCGGCCGGGACAGCTCCTACAATGAGCAGTTCTTC.

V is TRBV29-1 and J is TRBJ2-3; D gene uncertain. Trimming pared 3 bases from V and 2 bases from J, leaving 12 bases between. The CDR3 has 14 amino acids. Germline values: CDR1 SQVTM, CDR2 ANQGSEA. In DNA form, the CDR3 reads TGCAGCGTTGATCCCGACTCCTCCACAGATACGCAGTATTTT. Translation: CSVDPDSSTDTQYF.

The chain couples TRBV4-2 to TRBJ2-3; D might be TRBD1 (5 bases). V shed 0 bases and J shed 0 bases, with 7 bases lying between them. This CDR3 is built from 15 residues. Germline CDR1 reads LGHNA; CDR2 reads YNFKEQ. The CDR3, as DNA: TGTGCCAGCAGCCAAGAAGGGGCAAGCACAGATACGCAGTATTTT. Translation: CASSQEGASTDTQYF.

The CDR3 loop is CASSERGRTSDTQYF. The DNA for the CDR3 is TGTGCCAGCAGTGAACGAGGCAGAACCTCAGATACGCAGTATTTT. The V and J genes are TRBV6-1 and TRBJ2-3, with D hard to call. The CDR3 totals 15 residues. V was pared by 2 bases and J by 4 bases, with 13 bases between. The V gene's germline CDR1 is MNHNS and CDR2 SASEGT.